This T cell receptor (beta chain) was identified during a study of blood T cell repertoires in COVID-19. CDR3 length equals 15 residues. The V gene's germline CDR1 is KGHSH and CDR2 LQKENI. Trimming removed 0 bases from V and 3 bases from J; junction bases left unmatched: 1. Sequenced by immunoSEQ multiplex PCR; TCRdb stores in-frame clones only, minus some. The table has over 200,000 clones, more than 70% seen once. The sequencing input was peripheral blood. The sequence was obtained from a man in his forties with active or convalescent COVID-19. J is TRBJ2-7 and V is TRBV18; 11 bases map to TRBD2. The CDR3 reads CASSPPTSGIYEQYF. The CDR3 DNA reads as TGTGCCAGCTCACCACCGACTAGCGGGATCTACGAGCAGTACTTC.